This is a list of T cell receptor beta chains from one sample in a study of technical replicates of blood from a handful of donors. Produced via immunoSEQ multiplex PCR; TCRdb's table is partial and in-frame only. This table has around 83,000 clones, around 94% appearing once. Sequenced input: T cells isolated from PBMCs. Source of these receptors: a human donor in good health. The CDR3 runs from the conserved cysteine through the conserved F or W. Clone size is not always given. Where it is, it says once, few, many or a class for expanded clones.

clone size | J gene | V gene | CDR3 protein
. | TRBJ1-3 | TRBV5-1 | CASSSTSLGNTIYF
. | TRBJ1-5 | TRBV19 | CASSIGGTAQHF
. | TRBJ1-3 | TRBV9 | CASSVRGPGNTIYF
. | TRBJ2-7 | TRBV7-9 | CASSLSLRTGRGRDEQYF
. | TRBJ2-1 | TRBV27 | CASSLAVDSYNEQFF
. | TRBJ2-1 | TRBV30 | CAWIESGRSYNEQFF
. | TRBJ1-2 | TRBV6-5 | CASSYSARGVGYTF
. | TRBJ2-7 | TRBV27 | CASRRGGGTYEQYF
. | TRBJ1-2 | TRBV5-4 | CASSLQGDYGYTF
. | TRBJ2-7 | TRBV28 | CASSSPGTGPYEQYF
few | TRBJ1-1 | TRBV30 | CAWSVKPGGGTEAFF
. | TRBJ1-4 | TRBV5-1 | CASSPDNHNEKLFF
once | TRBJ2-3 | TRBV5-8 | CASSGADTDTQYF
. | TRBJ1-1 | TRBV14 | CASSQARGGATEAFF
. | TRBJ2-3 | TRBV4-1 | CASSRDGTAFTDTQYF
. | TRBJ2-7 | TRBV29-1 | CSVEDPGSNEQYF
. | TRBJ1-5 | TRBV18 | CASSPVGQGADQPQHF
. | TRBJ1-4 | TRBV6-1 | CAITGQGYNEKLFF
. | TRBJ2-7 | TRBV9 | CASSVAEGIPYEQYF
. | TRBJ1-2 | TRBV2 | CASSASPGSFGYTF
. | TRBJ1-4 | TRBV6-1 | CASSPIQGAYEKLFF
once | TRBJ2-5 | TRBV6-5 | CASSYPGVETQYF
. | TRBJ1-5 | TRBV30 | CAWSEGFNQPQHF
. | TRBJ1-1 | TRBV27 | CASSLWGGRNTEAFF
. | TRBJ1-5 | TRBV30 | CAWSVPFRNVQPQHF
once | TRBJ1-1 | TRBV19 | CASSKLSYTYTEAFF